This T cell receptor beta chain was profiled in a study of T cell responses to AZD1222 COVID-19 vaccine. Study in general: Investigators merged groups given second doses at roughly 4 or roughly 12 weeks.

General study results and limits: CD4 TCRs associated with vaccination spanned spike, dominating at 160-218 and 743-854. No day 14 peak samples; only post-peak repertoires were characterized. A mostly white British donor set with more females was recruited, and clonal diversity was possibly underestimated.

V lost 4 bases to trimming and J lost 4 bases; unmatched junction nucleotides: 3. The CDR3 is 16 amino acids. Germline CDR1 and CDR2: SGHVS and FNYEAQ. Clones were read by immunoSEQ multiplex PCR, and TCRdb kept only the in-frame ones, dropping some. In the table there are around 110,000 clones, around 94% of which are singletons. This clone was counted once. Its target is unknown. This TCR was recovered from an adult in good health. V and J are TRBV7-6 and TRBJ2-2; 13 bases fit TRBD2. This sample comprised peripheral blood, obtained on day 0 of AZD1222 vaccination. The CDR3 spells CASSSGLAGVTGELFF. The CDR3 region has the DNA TGTGCCAGCAGCTCCGGACTAGCGGGAGTCACCGGGGAGCTGTTTTTT.